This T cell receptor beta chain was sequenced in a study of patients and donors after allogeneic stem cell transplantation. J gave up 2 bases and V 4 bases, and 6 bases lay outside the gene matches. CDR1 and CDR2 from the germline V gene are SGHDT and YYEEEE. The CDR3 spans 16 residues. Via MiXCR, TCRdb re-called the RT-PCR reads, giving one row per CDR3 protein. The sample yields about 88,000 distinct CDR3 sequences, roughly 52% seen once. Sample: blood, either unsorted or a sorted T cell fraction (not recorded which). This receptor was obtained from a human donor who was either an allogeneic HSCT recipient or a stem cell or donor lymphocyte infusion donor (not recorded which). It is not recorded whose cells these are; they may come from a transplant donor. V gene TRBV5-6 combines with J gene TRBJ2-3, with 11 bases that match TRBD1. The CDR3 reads CASSPGQGAYTDTQYF. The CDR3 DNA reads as TGTGCCAGCAGCCCTGGACAGGGGGCTTACACAGATACGCAGTATTTT.